The subject of this entry is one TCR beta chain. V gave up 3 bases and J gave up 6 bases, with 12 bases separating them. The germline V gene encodes CDR1 MDHEN and CDR2 SYDVKM. CDR3 length equals 15 residues. The entry originates in a study of blood T cell repertoires in COVID-19. Produced via immunoSEQ multiplex PCR; TCRdb's table is partial and in-frame only. The data show around 330,000 clones, with 85% to 90% seen just once and more than 3% held by the top ten. The sequenced sample consisted of peripheral blood. The chain employs TRBV28 and TRBJ1-6; D possibly corresponds to TRBD1 (6 bases). The clonotype comes from a woman between 50 and 59 years old with active or convalescent COVID-19. CDR3 DNA: TGTGCCAGCAGTTTCCAGATGGGGGCTAATTCACCCCTCCACTTT. Amino acid sequence: CASSFQMGANSPLHF. The variable domain in full, with the rest retrieved from reference TRBV28 and TRBJ1-6, is DVKVTQSSRYLVKRTGEKVFLECVQDMDHENMFWYRQDPGLGLRLIYFSYDVKMKEKGDIPEGYSVSREKKERFSLILESASTNQTSMYLCASSFQMGANSPLHFGNGTRLTVT.